This TCR beta chain is from a study of CD8 T cells in ankylosing spondylitis. Findings and limits, study-wide: CD8+ cells made up the disease-linked clones, which were relatively rare in peripheral blood. Matched ankylosing spondylitis synovial fluid reportedly showed significant enrichment of disease-linked clones. Reactive arthritis synovial fluid and blood were previously reported to contain some motif variants.

A remark on this clonotype: Its antigen is unidentified.

Germline V CDR1 and CDR2: SGHRS, YFSETQ. V gave up 4 bases and J gave up 0 bases; unmatched junction bases: 16. The CDR3 has 20 residues. Preparation of TCR beta libraries was done by quantitative 5'-RACE with molecular barcodes. TCRdb recomputed calls from the 5' RACE reads with MiXCR, one row per CDR3 protein. The sample has fewer than 400,000 distinct CDR3 sequences, approximately 14% seen once. Specimen: blood, either unsorted or a sorted T cell fraction (not recorded which). The chain joins TRBV5-1 to TRBJ2-6; TRBD1 aligns across 7 bases. The receptor was derived from a male donor with ankylosing spondylitis or in good health (not recorded which). CDR3 in amino acids: CASSSITATGYASGANVLTF. DNA for the CDR3: TGCGCCAGCAGCAGCATCACCGCGACAGGGTACGCCTCTGGGGCCAACGTCCTGACTTTC.